This paragraph reports one T cell receptor beta chain. The source of the sample is a study of shared clonotypes between healthy human individuals. This CDR3 spans 11 amino acids. In germline, CDR1 is ENHRY, CDR2 SYGVKD. V dropped 11 bases and J dropped 8 bases, with 13 bases sitting between them. Authors' processing steps: ImmunoSEQ junction-only sequences lacked quality scores, so their filtering differed. Sequenced by immunoSEQ multiplex PCR; TCRdb stores in-frame clones only, minus some. The V and J calls and the clone size are those of that table, but D and trimming were determined from the DNA. The data hold more than 400,000 clones, with about 84% observed a single time.

The sequenced material came from PBMCs. This TCR came from a woman aged 40 to 50 in good health. Some clones in this sample may be carry-over from other donors' samples. This rearrangement joins TRBV10-3 to TRBJ1-5, with TRBD1 as a possible D gene (6 bases). The CDR3 bases are TGTGCCGCCGGGGGCGGGGAGCCCCAGCATTTT. Its translation: CAAGGGEPQHF.